The TCR beta chain under discussion was sequenced for a study of early T cells in non-severe SARS-CoV-2 infection. This CDR3 region has 14 residues. Germline V gene data show CDR1 as SQVTM and CDR2 as ANQGSEA. V shed 3 bases and J 4 bases; nucleotides not matched to a gene: 6. TCRdb fed the 5' RACE reads into MiXCR, producing one record per CDR3 protein. The sample carries tens of thousands of distinct CDR3 sequences, about 9.1% recorded once. The sample taken for sequencing was whole blood. This chain uses TRBV29-1 with TRBJ2-1, with TRBD1 identical over 7 bases. This sequence originates from an adult who was a healthcare worker with PCR-confirmed SARS-CoV-2 infection or an uninfected control (not recorded which). CDR3 sequence reads: CSVEPGTEYNEQFF. The CDR3 DNA reads TGCAGCGTTGAGCCCGGGACAGAATACAATGAGCAGTTCTTC.